The T cell receptor (beta chain) described here comes from a study of CD8+ T cells in alopecia areata. Points on this clone: The antigen remains unidentified.

Study results and caveats: It was lesional scalp, especially alopecia totalis/universalis, that showed higher clonality than normal scalp.

Treatment specified: oral pan-JAK inhibitor, 5-10 mg twice daily. After isolation, RNA underwent reverse transcription to generate cDNA as the sequencing template. Here immunoSEQ multiplex PCR was the method, and the copy in TCRdb shows in-frame clones only, minus some. The top ten clones hold 5.5% of a sample with approximately 200,000 clones, over 45% of them seen once. J gave up 2 bases and V 4 bases, and 6 bases lay outside the gene matches. Germline CDR1 is SNHLY and CDR2 is FYNNEI. The CDR3 contains 17 residues. This receptor was obtained from a human donor with alopecia areata. The gene calls are TRBV2 and TRBJ2-1; 12 nucleotides match TRBD2. This sample comprised CD4+ T cells sorted from blood, obtained at week 24, from a patient treated with tofacitinib. The CDR3 region is CASSATSGRNPYNEQFF. CDR3 nucleotide sequence: TGTGCCAGCAGTGCCACTAGCGGGAGGAACCCCTACAATGAGCAGTTCTTC. Using reference TRBV2 and TRBJ2-1 for the parts outside the CDR3, the full variable domain is EPEVTQTPSHQVTQMGQEVILRCVPISNHLYFYWYRQILGQKVEFLVSFYNNEISEKSEIFDDQFSVERPDGSNFTLKIRSTKLEDSAMYFCASSATSGRNPYNEQFFGPGTRLTVL.